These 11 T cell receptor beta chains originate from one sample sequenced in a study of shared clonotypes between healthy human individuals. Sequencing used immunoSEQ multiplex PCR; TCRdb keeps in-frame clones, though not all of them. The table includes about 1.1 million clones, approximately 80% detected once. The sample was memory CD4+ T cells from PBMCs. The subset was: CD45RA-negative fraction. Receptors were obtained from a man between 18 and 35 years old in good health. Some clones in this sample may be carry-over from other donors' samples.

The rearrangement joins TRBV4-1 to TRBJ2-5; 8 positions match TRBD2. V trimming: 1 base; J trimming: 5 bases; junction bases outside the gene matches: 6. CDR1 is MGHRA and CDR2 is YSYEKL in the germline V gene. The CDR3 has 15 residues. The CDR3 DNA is TGCGCCAGCAGCCAAGTCCCAGCGGGAGAGGAGACCCAGTACTTC. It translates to CASSQVPAGEETQYF.

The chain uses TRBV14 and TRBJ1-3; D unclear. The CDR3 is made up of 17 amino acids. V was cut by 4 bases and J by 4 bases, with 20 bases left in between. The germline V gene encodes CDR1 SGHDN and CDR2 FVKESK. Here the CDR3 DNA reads TGTGCCAGCAGCCCGGGCCCGGGGAAAAGTAGAGGAAACACCATATATTTT. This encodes CASSPGPGKSRGNTIYF.

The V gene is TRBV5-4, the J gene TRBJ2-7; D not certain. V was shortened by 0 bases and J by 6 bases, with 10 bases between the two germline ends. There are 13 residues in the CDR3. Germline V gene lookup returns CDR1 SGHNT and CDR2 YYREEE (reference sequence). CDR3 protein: CASSLEMSSEQYF. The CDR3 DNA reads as TGTGCCAGCAGCTTGGAAATGAGTAGCGAGCAGTACTTC.

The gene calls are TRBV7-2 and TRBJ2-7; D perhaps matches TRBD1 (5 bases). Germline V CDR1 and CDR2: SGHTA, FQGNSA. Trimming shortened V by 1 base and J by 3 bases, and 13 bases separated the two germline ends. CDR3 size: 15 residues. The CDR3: CASSLVSRGVYEQYF. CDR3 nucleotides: TGTGCCAGCAGCTTAGTTTCTAGGGGTGTCTACGAGCAGTACTTC.

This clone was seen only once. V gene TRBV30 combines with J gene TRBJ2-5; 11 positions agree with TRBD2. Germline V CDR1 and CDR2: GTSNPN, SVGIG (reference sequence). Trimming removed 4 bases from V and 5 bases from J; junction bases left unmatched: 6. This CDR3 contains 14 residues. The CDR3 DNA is TGTGCCTGGATGTTAGCGGGAGGGGTTGAGACCCAGTACTTC. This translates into CAWMLAGGVETQYF.

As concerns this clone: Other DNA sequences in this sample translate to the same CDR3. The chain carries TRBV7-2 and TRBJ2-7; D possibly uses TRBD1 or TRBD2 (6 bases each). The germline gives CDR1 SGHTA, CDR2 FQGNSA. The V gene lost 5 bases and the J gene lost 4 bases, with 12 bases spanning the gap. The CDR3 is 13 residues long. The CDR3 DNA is TGTGCCAGCAGCCCGGGGGCAGGGTACGAGCAGTACTTC. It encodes CASSPGAGYEQYF.

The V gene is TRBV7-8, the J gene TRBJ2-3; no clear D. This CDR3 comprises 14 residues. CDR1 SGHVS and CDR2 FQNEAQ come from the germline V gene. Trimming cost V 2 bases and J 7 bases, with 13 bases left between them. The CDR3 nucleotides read TGTGCCAGCAGCTTACCCAGTGCACCTTATACGCAGTATTTT. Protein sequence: CASSLPSAPYTQYF.

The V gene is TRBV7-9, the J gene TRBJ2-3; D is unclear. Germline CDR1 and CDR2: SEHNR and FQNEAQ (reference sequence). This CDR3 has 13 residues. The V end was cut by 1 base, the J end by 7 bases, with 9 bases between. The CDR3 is CASSLDPLHTQYF. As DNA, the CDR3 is TGTGCCAGCAGCTTAGACCCGCTTCATACGCAGTATTTT.

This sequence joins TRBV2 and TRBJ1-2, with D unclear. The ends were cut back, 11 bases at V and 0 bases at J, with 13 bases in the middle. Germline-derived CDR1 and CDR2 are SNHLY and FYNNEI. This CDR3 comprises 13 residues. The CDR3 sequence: CAGPRATNYGYTF. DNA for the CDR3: TGTGCCGGGCCTCGGGCCACTAACTATGGCTACACCTTC.

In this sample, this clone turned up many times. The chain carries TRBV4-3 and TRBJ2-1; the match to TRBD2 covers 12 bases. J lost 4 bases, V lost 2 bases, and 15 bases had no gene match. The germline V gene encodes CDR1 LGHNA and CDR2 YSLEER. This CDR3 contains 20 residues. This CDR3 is CASSQKIGLAGSRDYNEQFF. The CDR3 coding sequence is TGCGCCAGCAGCCAAAAGATCGGACTAGCGGGATCCCGGGATTACAATGAGCAGTTCTTC.

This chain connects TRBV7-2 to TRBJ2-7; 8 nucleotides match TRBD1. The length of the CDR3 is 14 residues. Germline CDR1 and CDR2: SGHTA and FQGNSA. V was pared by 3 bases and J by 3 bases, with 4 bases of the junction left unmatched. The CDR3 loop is CASSFTTGDYEQYF. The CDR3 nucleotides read TGTGCCAGCAGCTTTACGACAGGGGACTACGAGCAGTACTTC.